This T cell receptor (beta chain) was identified in a study of T cells in Graves' hyperthyroidism and ophthalmopathy. Points from the study as a whole: Median prediction lead before ophthalmopathy onset was 5.5 to 7 months with the model.

Turning to this clonotype: Its antigen is unidentified. A much larger clone lies one base from this, so it may be a read error.

Template material for amplifying TCR beta CDR3 regions consisted of RNA transcripts. RT-PCR in the first round (using the HTBI primer set) targeted the TCR CDR3. TCRdb reprocessed the multiplex PCR reads via MiXCR and lists one record per CDR3 protein. This table has 490,000 or so distinct CDR3 sequences, around a fifth appearing once. CDR3 length equals 13 residues. Researchers barred patients who had uncontrolled infection, other autoimmune disease, pregnancy or lactation. This clonotype was sampled from a woman in her 70s with Graves' ophthalmopathy. This sequence joins TRBV12-3 or TRBV12-4 and TRBJ2-7; a possible D gene is TRBD2 (5 bases). The material sequenced was blood. CDR3 sequence reads: CAGSLALTYEQYF. DNA of the CDR3: TGTGCCGGCAGTTTAGCGCTGACGTACGAGCAGTACTTC.